The 11 T cell receptor beta chains reported below all come from one sample, sequenced in a study of tumor-infiltrating lymphocytes in oesophageal squamous cell carcinoma. TCRdb reprocessed the reads via MiXCR and lists one record per CDR3 protein. Of 12,000 or so distinct CDR3 sequences detected, roughly 60% appear once; the ten largest clones hold around 53%. Source material: blood. The receptors originated from a female donor with esophageal squamous cell carcinoma.

V usage is TRBV12-3 or TRBV12-4 and J usage is TRBJ1-1; 7 bases match TRBD2. Near its end, the DNA agrees better with TRBJ2-3, so the J call may be wrong. The CDR3 has 15 amino acids. Here the CDR3 DNA reads TGTGCCAGCAGTTTAGGCGGGAGTGGCGCAGATACGCAGTATTTT. Translated, it gives CASSLGGSGADTQYF.

This clonotype was counted a few times. The J gene is TRBJ2-5, the V gene TRBV6-2 or TRBV6-3; no reliable D call. Germline V CDR1 and CDR2: MNHEY, SVGEGT. CDR3 length equals 17 residues. Trimming took off 2 bases at V and 10 bases at J, with 26 bases between the two ends. The CDR3 nucleotides read TGTGCCAGCAGTTACGTCGGCAGGCTTTCCGGACCCTTCGACCAGTACTTC. As protein: CASSYVGRLSGPFDQYF.

This sequence joins TRBV12-3 or TRBV12-4 and TRBJ2-5; D might be TRBD1 (5 bases). The DNA end favors TRBJ2-7, so the J call may be wrong. This CDR3 contains 14 residues. The CDR3 loop is CASSFYAGKNEQYF. The CDR3 coding sequence is TGTGCCAGCAGTTTTTATGCAGGGAAAAACGAGCAGTACTTC.

This clonotype is labeled as medium-sized. The chain links TRBV6-1 to TRBJ1-2; TRBD1 aligns across 7 bases. Germline CDR1 and CDR2: MNHNS and SASEGT. This CDR3 has 16 residues. After removal of 6 bases from V and 3 bases from J, the junction contained 13 bases not matched to a gene. The CDR3 region is CASRASAARGDYGYTF. In DNA, the CDR3 is TGTGCCAGCAGGGCAAGTGCGGCCAGGGGGGACTATGGCTACACCTTC.

This clonotype was recorded many times. This chain joins TRBV5-1 and TRBJ2-1; the match to TRBD1 covers 7 bases. V lost 0 bases and J lost 10; bases outside the gene matches: 13. The CDR3 is 16 residues long. CDR1 is SGHRS, CDR2 YFSETQ, per germline. CDR3 sequence: CASSLGHMTGSYEQFF. The CDR3 DNA is TGCGCCAGCAGCTTGGGGCACATGACAGGGTCCTACGAGCAGTTCTTC.

This clonotype was seen just once. V and J are TRBV7-2 and TRBJ2-7, with D maybe TRBD1 (5 bases). CDR1 and CDR2 from the germline V gene are SGHTA and FQGNSA. V shed 0 bases and J shed 0 bases, with 9 bases lying between them. CDR3 length: 15 residues. The CDR3 bases are TGTGCCAGCAGCTTAGCGGTTGACAGCTCCTACGAGCAGTACTTC. Translating it yields CASSLAVDSSYEQYF.

By share, this clonotype ranks as medium-sized. The chain links TRBV5-1 to TRBJ1-2; D unclear. The V gene lost 0 bases and the J gene lost 8 bases, with 14 bases spanning the gap. The CDR3 sequence is 14 residues long. The germline CDR1 and CDR2 sequences are SGHRS and YFSETQ. This CDR3 reads CASSLDSYGVGYTF. Here the CDR3 DNA reads TGCGCCAGCAGCTTGGACAGTTACGGGGTAGGCTACACCTTC.

The rearrangement joins TRBV7-8 to TRBJ2-7; D is perhaps TRBD1 (7 bases). The J call is uncertain, as TRBJ2-5 better fits the DNA end. The CDR3 consists of 17 residues. The germline V gene has CDR1 SGHVS and CDR2 FQNEAQ. The CDR3 bases are TGTGCCAGCAGCATAATCCAATACAGGGGCGGGGAAGAGACCCAGTACTTC. Protein product: CASSIIQYRGGEETQYF.

Points on this clonotype: Germline is not matched at one junction end, which may reflect a read error. The CDR3 is CASSVLPVGNSGQPQHF. As DNA, the CDR3 is TGTGCCAGCAGTGTGCTGCCAGTGGGGAACTCGGGTCAGCCCCAGCATTTT. The J gene is TRBJ1-5, the V gene TRBV10-2, with no clear D. Germline V CDR1 and CDR2: WSHSY, SAAADI. The CDR3 is made up of 17 amino acids.

This chain connects TRBV14 to TRBJ2-1; D is undetermined. The germline gives CDR1 SGHDN, CDR2 FVKESK. The CDR3 extends over 12 amino acids. V was shortened by 4 bases and J by 3 bases, with 4 bases between the two germline ends. This CDR3 reads CASSPYYNEQFF. The CDR3 DNA reads TGTGCCAGCAGCCCGTACTACAATGAGCAGTTCTTC.

This chain uses TRBV11-1 with TRBJ2-5; the D gene is possibly TRBD2 (5 bases). Trimming left V 3 bases short and J 4 bases short, with 15 bases between. Looked up from germline, CDR1 is SGHAT and CDR2 is FQDESV (reference sequence). This CDR3 has 15 residues. As DNA, the CDR3 is TGTGCCAGCAGCTTGTATGGGAGCTTGGGAGAGACCCAGTACTTC. It translates to CASSLYGSLGETQYF.